The clone carrying this T cell receptor beta chain was counted a few times. Its antigen is not identified. The data stem from a study of CD8 T cell repertoires and HIV-1 epitope variants. The wider study: Twenty-five autologous and known Gag and Nef epitope variant peptides each stimulated T cells separately.

Generated by immunoSEQ multiplex PCR, the TCRdb table keeps only in-frame clones and is missing some. This table has 6,000 to 8,000 clones, around 65% appearing once. The V and J ends lost 6 bases and 2 bases respectively, with 10 bases between them. The germline V gene encodes CDR1 SNHLY and CDR2 FYNNEI. The CDR3 extends over 13 amino acids. The chain employs TRBV2 and TRBJ1-2; D perhaps matches TRBD1 (6 bases). The TCR comes from a male donor with HIV. The sequencing sample was made of cultured CD8+ T cells derived from PBMCs. As DNA, the CDR3 is TGTGCCAGCAGCCGGGACATGAACTATGGCTACACCTTC. Translating it yields CASSRDMNYGYTF.